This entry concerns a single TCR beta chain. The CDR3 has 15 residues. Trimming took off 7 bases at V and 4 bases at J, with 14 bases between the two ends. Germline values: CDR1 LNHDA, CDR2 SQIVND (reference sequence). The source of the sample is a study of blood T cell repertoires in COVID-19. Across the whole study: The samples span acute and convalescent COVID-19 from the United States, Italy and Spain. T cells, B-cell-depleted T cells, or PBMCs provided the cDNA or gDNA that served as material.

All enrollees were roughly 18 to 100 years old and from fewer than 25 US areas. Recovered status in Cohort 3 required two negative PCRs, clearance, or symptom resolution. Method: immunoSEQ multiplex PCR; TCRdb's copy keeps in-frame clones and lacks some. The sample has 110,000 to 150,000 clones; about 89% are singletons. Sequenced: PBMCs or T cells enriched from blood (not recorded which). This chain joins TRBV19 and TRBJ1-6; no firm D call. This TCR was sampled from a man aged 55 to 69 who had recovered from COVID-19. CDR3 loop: CASKTGSAYNSPLHF. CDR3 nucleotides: TGTGCCAGTAAGACCGGGTCCGCGTATAATTCACCCCTCCACTTT.